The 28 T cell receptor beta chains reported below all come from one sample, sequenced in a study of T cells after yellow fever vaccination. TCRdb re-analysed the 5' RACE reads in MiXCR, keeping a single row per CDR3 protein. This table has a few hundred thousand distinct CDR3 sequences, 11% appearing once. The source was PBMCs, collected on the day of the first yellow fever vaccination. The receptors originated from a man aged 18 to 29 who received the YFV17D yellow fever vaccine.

The DNA of the CDR3 is TGTGCCAGCAGTTTCCGGGGGGGCTTCAATGAGCAGTTCTTC. As protein: CASSFRGGFNEQFF. The chain recombines TRBV12-3 or TRBV12-4 with TRBJ2-1; TRBD2 agrees at 8 bases. This CDR3 has 14 residues. V was clipped by 3 bases and J by 6 bases; unmatched bases: 4.

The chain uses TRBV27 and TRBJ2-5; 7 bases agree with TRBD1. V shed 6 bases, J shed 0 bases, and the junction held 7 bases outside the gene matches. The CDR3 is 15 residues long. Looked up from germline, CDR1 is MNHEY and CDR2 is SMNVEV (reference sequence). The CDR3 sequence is CASRRGQIYQETQYF. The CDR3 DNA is TGTGCCAGCAGACGGGGACAGATTTACCAAGAGACCCAGTACTTC.

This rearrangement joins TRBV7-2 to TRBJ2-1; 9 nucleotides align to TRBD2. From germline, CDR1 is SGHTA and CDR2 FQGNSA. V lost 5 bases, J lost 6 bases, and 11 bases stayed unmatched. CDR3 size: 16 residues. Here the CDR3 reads CASSTRTSVAINEQFF. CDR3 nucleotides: TGTGCCAGCAGCACCCGGACTAGCGTAGCTATCAATGAGCAGTTCTTC.

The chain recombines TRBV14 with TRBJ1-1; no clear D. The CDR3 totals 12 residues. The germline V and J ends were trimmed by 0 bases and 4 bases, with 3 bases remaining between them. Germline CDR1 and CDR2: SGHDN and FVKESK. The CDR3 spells CASSQDFTEAFF. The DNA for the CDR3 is TGTGCCAGCAGCCAAGACTTCACTGAAGCTTTCTTT. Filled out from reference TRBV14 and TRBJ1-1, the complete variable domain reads EAGVTQFPSHSVIEKGQTVTLRCDPISGHDNLYWYRRVMGKEIKFLLHFVKESKQDESGMPNNRFLAERTGGTYSTLKVQPAELEDSGVYFCASSQDFTEAFFGQGTRLTVV.

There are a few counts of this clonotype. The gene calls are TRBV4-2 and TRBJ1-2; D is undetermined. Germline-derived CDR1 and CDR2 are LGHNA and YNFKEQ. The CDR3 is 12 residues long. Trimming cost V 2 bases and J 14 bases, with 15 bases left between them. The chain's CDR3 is CASSQTPWLQTF. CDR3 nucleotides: TGTGCCAGCAGCCAAACTCCTTGGCTTCAGACCTTC.

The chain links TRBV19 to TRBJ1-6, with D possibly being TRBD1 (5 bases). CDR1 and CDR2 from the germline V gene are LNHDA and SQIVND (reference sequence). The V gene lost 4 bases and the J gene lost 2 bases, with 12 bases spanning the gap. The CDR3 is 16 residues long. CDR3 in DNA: TGTGCCAGTAGTACACGAGACAGTACCTATAATTCACCCCTCCACTTT. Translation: CASSTRDSTYNSPLHF. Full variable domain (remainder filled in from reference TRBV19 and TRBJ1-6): DGGITQSPKYLFRKEGQNVTLSCEQNLNHDAMYWYRQDPGQGLRLIYYSQIVNDFQKGDIAEGYSVSREKKESFPLTVTSAQKNPTAFYLCASSTRDSTYNSPLHFGNGTRLTVT.

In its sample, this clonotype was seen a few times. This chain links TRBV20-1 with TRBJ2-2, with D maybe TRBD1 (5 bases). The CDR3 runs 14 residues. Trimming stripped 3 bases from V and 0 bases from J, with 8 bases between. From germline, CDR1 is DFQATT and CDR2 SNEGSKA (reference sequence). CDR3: CSASSRANTGELFF. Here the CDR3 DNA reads TGCAGTGCTAGTTCCAGGGCGAACACCGGGGAGCTGTTTTTT.

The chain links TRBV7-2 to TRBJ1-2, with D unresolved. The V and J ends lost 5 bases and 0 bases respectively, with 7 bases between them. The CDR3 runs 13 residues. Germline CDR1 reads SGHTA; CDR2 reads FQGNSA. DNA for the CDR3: TGTGCCAGCAGCCCTGAGGCTAACTATGGCTACACCTTC. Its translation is CASSPEANYGYTF.

CDR3 nucleotides: TGCGCCAGCAGTGAGGTCGGACTTGGGGGATATGGCTACACCTTC. It is translated as CASSEVGLGGYGYTF. The V gene is TRBV10-2, the J gene TRBJ1-2; possibly TRBD1 for D (5 bases). V dropped 2 bases and J dropped 5 bases, with 15 bases sitting between them. The CDR3 has 15 amino acids. The germline V gene encodes CDR1 WSHSY and CDR2 SAAADI.

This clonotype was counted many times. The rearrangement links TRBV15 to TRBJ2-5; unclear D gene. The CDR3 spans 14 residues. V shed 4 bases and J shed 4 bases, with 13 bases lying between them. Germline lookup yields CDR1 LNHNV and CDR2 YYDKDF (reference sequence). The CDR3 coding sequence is TGTGCCACCAGCATGACTCGGATGGGAGAGACCCAGTACTTC. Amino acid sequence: CATSMTRMGETQYF.

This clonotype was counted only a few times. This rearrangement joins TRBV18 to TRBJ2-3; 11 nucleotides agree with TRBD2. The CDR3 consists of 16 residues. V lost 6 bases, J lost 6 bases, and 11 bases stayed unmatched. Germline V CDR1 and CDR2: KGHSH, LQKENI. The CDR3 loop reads CASSPSSGGSGDTQYF. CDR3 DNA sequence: TGTGCCAGCTCGCCGTCTAGCGGGGGGAGTGGCGATACGCAGTATTTT.

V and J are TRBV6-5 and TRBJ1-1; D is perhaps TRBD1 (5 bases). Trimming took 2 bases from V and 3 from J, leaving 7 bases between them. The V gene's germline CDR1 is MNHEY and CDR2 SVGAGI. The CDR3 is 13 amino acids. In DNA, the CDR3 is TGTGCCAGCAGTTACAGGGACGACACTGAAGCTTTCTTT. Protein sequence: CASSYRDDTEAFF.

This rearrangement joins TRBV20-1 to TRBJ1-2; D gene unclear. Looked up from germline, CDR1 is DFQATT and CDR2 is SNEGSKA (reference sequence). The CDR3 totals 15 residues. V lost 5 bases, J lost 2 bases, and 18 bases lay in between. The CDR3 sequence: CSAPRPRTFNYGYTF. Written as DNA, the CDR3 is TGCAGTGCTCCAAGGCCACGTACATTCAACTATGGCTACACCTTC.

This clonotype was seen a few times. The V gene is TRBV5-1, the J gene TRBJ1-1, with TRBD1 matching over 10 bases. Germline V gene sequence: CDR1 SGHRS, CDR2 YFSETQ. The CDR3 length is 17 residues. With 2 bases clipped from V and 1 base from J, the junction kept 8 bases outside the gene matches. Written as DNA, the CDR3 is TGCGCCAGCAGCTTAGGACAGGGGGGAAATCAGAACACTGAAGCTTTCTTT. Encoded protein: CASSLGQGGNQNTEAFF.

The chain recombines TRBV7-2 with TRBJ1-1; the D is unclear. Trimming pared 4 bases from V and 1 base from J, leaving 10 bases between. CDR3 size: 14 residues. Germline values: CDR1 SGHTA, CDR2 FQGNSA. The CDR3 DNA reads TGTGCCAGCAGCTGGTCCCGGTGGAACACTGAAGCTTTCTTT. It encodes CASSWSRWNTEAFF. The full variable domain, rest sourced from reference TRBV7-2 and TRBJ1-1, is GAGVSQSPSNKVTEKGKDVELRCDPISGHTALYWYRQSLGQGLEFLIYFQGNSAPDKSGLPSDRFSAERTGGSVSTLTIQRTQQEDSAVYLCASSWSRWNTEAFFGQGTRLTVV.

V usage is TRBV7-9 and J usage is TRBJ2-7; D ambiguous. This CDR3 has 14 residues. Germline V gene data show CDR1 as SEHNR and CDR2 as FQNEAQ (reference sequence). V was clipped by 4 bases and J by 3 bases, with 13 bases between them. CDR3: CASSSGRVVYEQYF. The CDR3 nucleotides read TGTGCCAGCAGCTCAGGCCGCGTAGTCTACGAGCAGTACTTC.

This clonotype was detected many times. CDR3 amino acids: CASSQDPPQVGQETQYF. CDR3 bases: TGTGCCAGCAGCCAAGATCCCCCCCAAGTCGGTCAAGAGACCCAGTACTTC. The rearrangement uses TRBV4-2 and TRBJ2-5; D is unclear. The CDR3 covers 17 residues. Germline V CDR1 and CDR2: LGHNA, YNFKEQ. V was trimmed by 0 bases and J by 2 bases, leaving 16 bases between them.

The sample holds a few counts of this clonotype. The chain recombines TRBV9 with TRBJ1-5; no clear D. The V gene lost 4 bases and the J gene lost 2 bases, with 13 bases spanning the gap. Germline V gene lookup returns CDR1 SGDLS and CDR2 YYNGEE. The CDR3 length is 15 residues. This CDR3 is CASSPSGLGNQPQHF. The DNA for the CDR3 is TGTGCCAGCAGCCCCTCGGGTTTGGGCAATCAGCCCCAGCATTTT.

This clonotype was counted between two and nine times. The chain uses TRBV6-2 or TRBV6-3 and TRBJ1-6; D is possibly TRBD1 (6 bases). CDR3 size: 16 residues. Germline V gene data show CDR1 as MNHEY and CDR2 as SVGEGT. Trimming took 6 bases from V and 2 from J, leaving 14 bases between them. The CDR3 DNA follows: TGTGCCAGCAGCACCACAGGGAGCACCTATAATTCACCCCTCCACTTT. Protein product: CASSTTGSTYNSPLHF.

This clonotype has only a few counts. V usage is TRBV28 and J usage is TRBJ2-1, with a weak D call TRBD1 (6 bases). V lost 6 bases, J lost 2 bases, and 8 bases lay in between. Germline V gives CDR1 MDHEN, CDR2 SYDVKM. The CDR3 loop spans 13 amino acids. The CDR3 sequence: CASRDRPYNEQFF. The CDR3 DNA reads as TGTGCCAGCAGGGACAGACCCTACAATGAGCAGTTCTTC.

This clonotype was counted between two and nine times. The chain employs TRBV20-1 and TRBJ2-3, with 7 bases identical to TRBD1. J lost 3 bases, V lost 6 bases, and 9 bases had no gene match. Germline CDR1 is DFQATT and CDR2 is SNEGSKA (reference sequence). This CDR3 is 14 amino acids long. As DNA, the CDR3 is TGCAGTGCCGAGACAGGGATGGGAACAGATACGCAGTATTTT. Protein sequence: CSAETGMGTDTQYF.

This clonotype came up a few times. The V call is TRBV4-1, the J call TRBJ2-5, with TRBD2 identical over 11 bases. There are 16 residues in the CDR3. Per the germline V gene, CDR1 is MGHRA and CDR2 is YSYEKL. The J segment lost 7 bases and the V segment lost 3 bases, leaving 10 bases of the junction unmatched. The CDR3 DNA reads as TGCGCCAGCAGCCAGGGGACTAGCGGAGCTCTAGGGACCCAGTACTTC. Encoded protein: CASSQGTSGALGTQYF.

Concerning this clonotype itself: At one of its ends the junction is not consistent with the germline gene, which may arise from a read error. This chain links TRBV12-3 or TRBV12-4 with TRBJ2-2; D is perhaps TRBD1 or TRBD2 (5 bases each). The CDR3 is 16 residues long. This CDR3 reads CSSSPPGPMNTGELFF. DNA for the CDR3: TGTTCCAGCAGTCCTCCGGGACCAATGAACACCGGGGAGCTGTTTTTT.

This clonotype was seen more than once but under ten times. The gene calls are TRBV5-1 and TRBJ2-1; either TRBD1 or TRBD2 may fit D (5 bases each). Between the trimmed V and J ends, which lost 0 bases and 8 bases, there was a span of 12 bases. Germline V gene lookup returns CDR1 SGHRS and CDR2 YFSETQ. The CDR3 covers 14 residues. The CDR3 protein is CASSLARERYEQFF. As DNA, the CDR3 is TGCGCCAGCAGCTTGGCCAGGGAGCGCTATGAGCAGTTCTTC.

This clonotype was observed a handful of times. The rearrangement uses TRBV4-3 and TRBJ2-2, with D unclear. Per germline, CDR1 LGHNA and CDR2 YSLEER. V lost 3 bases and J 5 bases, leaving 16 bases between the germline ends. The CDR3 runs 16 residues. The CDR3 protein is CASSQKTVPSTGELFF. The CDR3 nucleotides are TGCGCCAGCAGCCAGAAGACGGTCCCCAGTACCGGGGAGCTGTTTTTT.

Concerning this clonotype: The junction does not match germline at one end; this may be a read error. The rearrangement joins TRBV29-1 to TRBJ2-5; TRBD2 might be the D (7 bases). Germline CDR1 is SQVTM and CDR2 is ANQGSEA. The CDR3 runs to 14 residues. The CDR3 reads CRVEERGGEETQYF. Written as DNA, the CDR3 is TGCAGGGTTGAAGAAAGGGGGGGCGAGGAGACCCAGTACTTC. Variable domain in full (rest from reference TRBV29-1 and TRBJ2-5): SAVISQKPSRDICQRGTSLTIQCQVDSQVTMMFWYRQQPGQSLTLIATANQGSEATYESGFVIDKFPISRPNLTFSTLTVSNMSPEDSSIYLCRVEERGGEETQYFGPGTRLLVL.

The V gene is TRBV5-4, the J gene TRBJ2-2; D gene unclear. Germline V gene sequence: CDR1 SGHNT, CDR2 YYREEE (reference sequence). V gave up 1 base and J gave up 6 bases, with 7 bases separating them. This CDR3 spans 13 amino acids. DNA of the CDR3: TGTGCCAGCAGCTTGCCGGCGGCCGGGGAGCTGTTTTTT. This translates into CASSLPAAGELFF.

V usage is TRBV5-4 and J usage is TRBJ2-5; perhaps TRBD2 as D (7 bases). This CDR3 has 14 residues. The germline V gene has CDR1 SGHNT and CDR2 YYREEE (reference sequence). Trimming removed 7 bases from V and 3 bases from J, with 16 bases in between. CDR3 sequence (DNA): TGTGCCAGCTCCGATCCGGGGGGCGAAGAGACCCAGTACTTC. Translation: CASSDPGGEETQYF.